These 10 T cell receptor beta chains were all obtained from the same sample, sequenced in a study of shared clonotypes between healthy human individuals. Naive CD8 cells lacked CD45RO and underwent positive selection for CCR7, leaving out terminally differentiated effector memory CD45RA+ cells. Only in-frame clones appear in the TCRdb table, and some are missing; sequencing was by immunoSEQ multiplex PCR. The sample holds millions of clones, about 95% seen once. The sequenced material came from naive CD8+ T cells sorted from blood. The source of these receptors is a man between 18 and 35 years old in good health.

The chain is built from TRBV10-3 and TRBJ2-2; tentatively, D is TRBD1 (6 bases). V was shortened by 7 bases and J by 3 bases, with 18 bases between the two germline ends. Germline CDR1 reads ENHRY; CDR2 reads SYGVKD. The CDR3 contains 16 residues. This CDR3 is CAIKPNRASDTGELFF. The CDR3 DNA sequence: TGTGCCATCAAACCAAACAGGGCCTCGGACACCGGGGAGCTGTTTTTT.

This clone was found once. CDR3 DNA: TGTGCCAGCAGCTTAAATCCTGGCTACGAGCAGTACTTC. It encodes CASSLNPGYEQYF. The chain has TRBV5-4 and TRBJ2-7; D unclear. Trimming removed 2 bases at V and 3 bases at J, with 9 bases between. CDR1 is SGHNT, CDR2 YYREEE, per germline (reference sequence). CDR3 length equals 13 residues.

The chain has TRBV4-3 and TRBJ2-2, with TRBD1 as a possible D gene (5 bases). V lost 6 bases to trimming and J lost 6 bases, with 14 bases between them. Germline assignment: CDR1 LGHNA and CDR2 YSLEER. This CDR3 is 14 amino acids long. The CDR3 reads CASRLTGSAGELFF. The DNA for the CDR3 is TGCGCCAGCAGACTAACAGGTTCGGCCGGGGAGCTGTTTTTT.

This chain connects TRBV7-8 to TRBJ1-1; D gene unclear. From germline, CDR1 is SGHVS and CDR2 FQNEAQ. The CDR3 sequence is 18 residues long. Trimming pared 0 bases from V and 0 bases from J, leaving 17 bases between. The CDR3 is CASSLAREAGIMNTEAFF. Written as DNA, the CDR3 is TGTGCCAGCAGCTTAGCGCGGGAGGCAGGAATCATGAACACTGAAGCTTTCTTT.

The chain combines TRBV9 with TRBJ2-3, with 10 bases fitting TRBD2. V dropped 3 bases and J dropped 2; count of bases not matched to a gene: 9. The germline V gene encodes CDR1 SGDLS and CDR2 YYNGEE. The CDR3 length is 17 residues. The CDR3 DNA reads TGTGCCAGCAGCGGCTCACTAGCGGGGAATATCACAGATACGCAGTATTTT. Translating gives CASSGSLAGNITDTQYF.

The rearrangement joins TRBV4-1 to TRBJ2-3; 8 nucleotides line up with TRBD2. Germline V gives CDR1 MGHRA, CDR2 YSYEKL. The CDR3 totals 16 residues. V was pared by 0 bases and J by 0 bases, with 2 bases of the junction left unmatched. As DNA, the CDR3 is TGCGCCAGCAGCCAAGAAGCTAGCGGGAGCACAGATACGCAGTATTTT. Encoded protein: CASSQEASGSTDTQYF.

This rearrangement joins TRBV27 to TRBJ1-1, with 7 bases identical to TRBD1. The J segment lost 4 bases and the V segment lost 4 bases, leaving 3 bases of the junction unmatched. The CDR3 runs 13 residues. CDR1 and CDR2 (germline): MNHEY, SMNVEV (reference sequence). The CDR3 coding sequence is TGTGCCAGCAGTTATCAGGGGGTCACTGAAGCTTTCTTT. Protein sequence: CASSYQGVTEAFF.

To note about this clone: Other DNA sequences within the sample encode an identical CDR3. In DNA, the CDR3 is TGTGCCAGCAGCTTTGGGGCCTCGAGCTCCTACGAGCAGTACTTC. Translating gives CASSFGASSSYEQYF. J is TRBJ2-7 and V is TRBV11-2, with D possibly matching TRBD1 (5 bases). The CDR3 is 15 residues long. CDR1 SGHAT and CDR2 FQNNGV come from the germline V gene. V lost 3 bases and J 0 bases, leaving 12 bases between the germline ends.

V gene TRBV5-6 combines with J gene TRBJ2-7; D is ambiguous. The CDR3 runs 14 residues. The V end lost 0 bases, the J end lost 3 bases, and 10 bases lay between the germline ends. The germline V gene encodes CDR1 SGHDT and CDR2 YYEEEE. This chain's CDR3 is CASSLGISHYEQYF. DNA for the CDR3: TGTGCCAGCAGCTTGGGGATTTCCCACTACGAGCAGTACTTC.

This clone occurred once. The rearrangement uses TRBV27 and TRBJ2-7; no reliable D call. Germline CDR1 is MNHEY and CDR2 is SMNVEV (reference sequence). This CDR3 comprises 12 residues. V lost 3 bases and J 6 bases, leaving 9 bases between the germline ends. CDR3 sequence: CASSLGGIEQYF. The CDR3 DNA reads TGTGCCAGCAGTTTGGGCGGAATCGAGCAGTACTTC.